This T cell receptor (beta chain) was recorded in a study of blood T cell repertoires in COVID-19. Generated by immunoSEQ multiplex PCR, the TCRdb table keeps only in-frame clones and is missing some. The sample holds about 73,000 clones; about 79% are singletons and the top ten take around 4.1%. With 3 bases removed from V and 3 bases from J, the gap between germline ends came to 15 bases. In germline, CDR1 is WNHNN, CDR2 SYGVQD (reference sequence). This CDR3 has 15 residues. The V and J genes are TRBV10-1 and TRBJ2-7, with D possibly matching TRBD2 (5 bases). Sequencing was carried out using peripheral blood. This sequence was found in a woman in her sixties with acute or convalescent COVID-19. The CDR3 DNA follows: TGCGCCAGCAGTGAAGAGCGGCTGAAGGTCTACGAGCAGTACTTC. Protein product: CASSEERLKVYEQYF.